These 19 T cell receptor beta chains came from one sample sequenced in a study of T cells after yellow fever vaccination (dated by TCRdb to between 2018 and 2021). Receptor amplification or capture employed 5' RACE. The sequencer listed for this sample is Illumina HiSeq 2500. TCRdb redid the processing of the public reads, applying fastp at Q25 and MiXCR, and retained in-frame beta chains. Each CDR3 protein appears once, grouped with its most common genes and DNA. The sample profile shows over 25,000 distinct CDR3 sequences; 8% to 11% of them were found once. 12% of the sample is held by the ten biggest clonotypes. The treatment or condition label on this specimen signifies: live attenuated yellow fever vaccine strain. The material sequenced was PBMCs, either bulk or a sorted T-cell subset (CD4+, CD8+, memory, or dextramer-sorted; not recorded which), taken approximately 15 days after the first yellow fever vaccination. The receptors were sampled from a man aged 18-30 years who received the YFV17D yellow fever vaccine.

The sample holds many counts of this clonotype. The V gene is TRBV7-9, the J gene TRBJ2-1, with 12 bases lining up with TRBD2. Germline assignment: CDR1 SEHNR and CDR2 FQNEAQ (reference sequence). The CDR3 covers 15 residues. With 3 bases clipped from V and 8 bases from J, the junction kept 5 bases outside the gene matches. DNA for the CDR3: TGTGCCAGCAGCTTGGGACTAGCGGGCCTTCATGAGCAGTTCTTC. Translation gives CASSLGLAGLHEQFF. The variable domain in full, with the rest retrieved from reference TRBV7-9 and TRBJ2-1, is DTGVSQNPRHKITKRGQNVTFRCDPISEHNRLYWYRQTLGQGPEFLTYFQNEAQLEKSRLLSDRFSAERPKGSFSTLEIQRTEQGDSAMYLCASSLGLAGLHEQFFGPGTRLTVL.

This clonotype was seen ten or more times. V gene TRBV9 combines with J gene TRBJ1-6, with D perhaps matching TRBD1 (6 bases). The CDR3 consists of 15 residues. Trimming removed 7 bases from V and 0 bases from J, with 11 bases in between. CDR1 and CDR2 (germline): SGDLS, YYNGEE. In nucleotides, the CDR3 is TGTGCCAGCGGGGGGGGCAGCTCCTATAATTCACCCCTCCACTTT. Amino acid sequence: CASGGGSSYNSPLHF. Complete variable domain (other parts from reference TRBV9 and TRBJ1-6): DSGVTQTPKHLITATGQRVTLRCSPRSGDLSVYWYQQSLDQGLQFLIQYYNGEERAKGNILERFSAQQFPDLHSELNLSSLELGDSALYFCASGGGSSYNSPLHFGNGTRLTVT.

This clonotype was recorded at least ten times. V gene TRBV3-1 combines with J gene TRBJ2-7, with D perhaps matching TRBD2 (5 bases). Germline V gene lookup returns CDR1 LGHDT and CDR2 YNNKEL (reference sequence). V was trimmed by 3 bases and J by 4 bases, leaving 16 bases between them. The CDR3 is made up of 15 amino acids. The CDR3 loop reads CASSQRGLGGYEQYF. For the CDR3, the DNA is TGTGCCAGCAGCCAGCGAGGCCTTGGAGGTTACGAGCAGTACTTC.

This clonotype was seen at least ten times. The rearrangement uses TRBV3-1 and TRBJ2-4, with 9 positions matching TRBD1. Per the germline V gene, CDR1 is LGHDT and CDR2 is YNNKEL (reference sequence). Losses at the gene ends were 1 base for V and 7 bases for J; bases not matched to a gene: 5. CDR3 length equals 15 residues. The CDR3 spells CASSQVRDRANIQYF. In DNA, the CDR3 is TGTGCCAGCAGCCAAGTCCGGGACAGGGCGAACATTCAGTACTTC.

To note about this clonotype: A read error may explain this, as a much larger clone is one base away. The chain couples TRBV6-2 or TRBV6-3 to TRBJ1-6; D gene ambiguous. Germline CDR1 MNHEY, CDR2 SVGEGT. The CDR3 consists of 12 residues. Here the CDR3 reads CASSYRDSPLNF. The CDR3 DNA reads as TGTGCCAGCAGTTACCGGGATTCACCCCTCAACTTT.

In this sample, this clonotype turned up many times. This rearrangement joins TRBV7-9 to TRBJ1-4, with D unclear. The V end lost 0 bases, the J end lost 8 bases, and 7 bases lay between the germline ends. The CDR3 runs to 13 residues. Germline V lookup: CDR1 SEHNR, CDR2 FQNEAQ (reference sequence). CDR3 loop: CASSLAVGEKLFF. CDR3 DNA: TGTGCCAGCAGCTTAGCGGTGGGGGAAAAACTGTTTTTT.

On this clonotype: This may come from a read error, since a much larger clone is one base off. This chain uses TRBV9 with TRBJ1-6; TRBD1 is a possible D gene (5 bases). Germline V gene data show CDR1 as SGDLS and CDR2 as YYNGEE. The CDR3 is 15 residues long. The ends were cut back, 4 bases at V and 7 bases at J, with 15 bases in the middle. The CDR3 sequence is CASSPMGGGNSPLHF. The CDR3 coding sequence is TGTGCCAGCAGCCCAATGGGGGGAGGCAATTCACCCCTCCACTTT. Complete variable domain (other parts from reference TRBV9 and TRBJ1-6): DSGVTQTPKHLITATGQRVTLRCSPRSGDLSVYWYQQSLDQGLQFLIQYYNGEERAKGNILERFSAQQFPDLHSELNLSSLELGDSALYFCASSPMGGGNSPLHFGNGTRLTVT.

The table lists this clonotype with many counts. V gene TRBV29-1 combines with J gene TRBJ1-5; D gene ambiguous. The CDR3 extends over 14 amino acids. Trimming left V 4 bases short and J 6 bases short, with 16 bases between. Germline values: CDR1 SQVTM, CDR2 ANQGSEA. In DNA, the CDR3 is TGCAGCGTTGGCGTGGCTGGTGATAGTCAGCCCCAGCATTTT. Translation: CSVGVAGDSQPQHF. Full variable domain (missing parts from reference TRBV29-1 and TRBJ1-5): SAVISQKPSRDICQRGTSLTIQCQVDSQVTMMFWYRQQPGQSLTLIATANQGSEATYESGFVIDKFPISRPNLTFSTLTVSNMSPEDSSIYLCSVGVAGDSQPQHFGDGTRLSIL.

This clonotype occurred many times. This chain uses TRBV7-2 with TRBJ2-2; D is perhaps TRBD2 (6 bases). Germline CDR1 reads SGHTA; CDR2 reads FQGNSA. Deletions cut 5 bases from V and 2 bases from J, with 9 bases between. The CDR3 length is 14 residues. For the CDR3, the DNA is TGTGCCAGCAGCCCCGGGACTAACACCGGGGAGCTGTTTTTT. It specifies CASSPGTNTGELFF.

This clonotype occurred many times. The CDR3 sequence: CASSPPGDSSEAFF. CDR3 nucleotides: TGTGCCAGTAGTCCCCCTGGGGACAGTTCTGAAGCTTTCTTT. The chain employs TRBV19 and TRBJ1-1, with 7 bases that match TRBD1. CDR1 and CDR2 from the germline V gene are LNHDA and SQIVND (reference sequence). V lost 5 bases, J lost 6 bases, and 9 bases stayed unmatched. This CDR3 is 14 amino acids long.

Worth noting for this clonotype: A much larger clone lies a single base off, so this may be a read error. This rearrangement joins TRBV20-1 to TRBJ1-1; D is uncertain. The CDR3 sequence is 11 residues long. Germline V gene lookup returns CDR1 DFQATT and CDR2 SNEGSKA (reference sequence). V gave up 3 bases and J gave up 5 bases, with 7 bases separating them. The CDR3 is CSARSETEAFF. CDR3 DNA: TGCAGTGCTAGGAGCGAGACTGAAGCTTTCTTT.

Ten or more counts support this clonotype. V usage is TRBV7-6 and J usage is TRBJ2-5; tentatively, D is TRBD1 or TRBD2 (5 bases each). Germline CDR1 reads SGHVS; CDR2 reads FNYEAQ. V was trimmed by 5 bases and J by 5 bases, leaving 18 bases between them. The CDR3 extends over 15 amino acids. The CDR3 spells CASSQGPLWGETQYF. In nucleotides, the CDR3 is TGTGCCAGCAGCCAGGGACCTCTGTGGGGTGAGACCCAGTACTTC.

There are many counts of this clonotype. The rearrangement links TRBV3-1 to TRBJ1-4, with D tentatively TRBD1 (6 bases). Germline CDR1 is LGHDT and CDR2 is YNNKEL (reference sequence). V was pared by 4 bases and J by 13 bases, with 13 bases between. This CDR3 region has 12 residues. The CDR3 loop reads CASSPHGGGLFF. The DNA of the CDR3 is TGTGCCAGCAGCCCGCATGGGGGCGGACTGTTTTTT.

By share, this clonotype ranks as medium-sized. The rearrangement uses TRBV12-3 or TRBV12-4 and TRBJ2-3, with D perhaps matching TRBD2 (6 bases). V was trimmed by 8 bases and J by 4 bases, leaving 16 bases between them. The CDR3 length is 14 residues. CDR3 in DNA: TGTGCCAGCGAGTTATACGCGGGGTCAGATACGCAGTATTTT. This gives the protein CASELYAGSDTQYF.

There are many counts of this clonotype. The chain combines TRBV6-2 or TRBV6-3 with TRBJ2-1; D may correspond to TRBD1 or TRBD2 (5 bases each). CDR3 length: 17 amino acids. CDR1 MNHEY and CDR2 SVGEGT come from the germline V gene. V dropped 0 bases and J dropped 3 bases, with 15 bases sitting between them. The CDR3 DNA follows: TGTGCCAGCAGTTACTCGAGTGTGAGAGGGGTCTACAATGAGCAGTTCTTC. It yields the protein CASSYSSVRGVYNEQFF.

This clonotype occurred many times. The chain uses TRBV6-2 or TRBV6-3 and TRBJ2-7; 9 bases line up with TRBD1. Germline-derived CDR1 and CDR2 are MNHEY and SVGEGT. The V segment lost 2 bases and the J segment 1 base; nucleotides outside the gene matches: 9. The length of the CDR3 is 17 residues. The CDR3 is CASSYPGQGFLSYEQYF. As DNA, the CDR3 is TGTGCCAGCAGTTACCCTGGACAGGGGTTTTTATCCTACGAGCAGTACTTC.

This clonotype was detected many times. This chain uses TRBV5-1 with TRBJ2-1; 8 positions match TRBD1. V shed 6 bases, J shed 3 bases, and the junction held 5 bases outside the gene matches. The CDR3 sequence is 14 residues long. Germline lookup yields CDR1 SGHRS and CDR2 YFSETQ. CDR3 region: CASTRQGFYNEQFF. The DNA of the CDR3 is TGCGCCAGCACCCGACAGGGGTTCTACAATGAGCAGTTCTTC.

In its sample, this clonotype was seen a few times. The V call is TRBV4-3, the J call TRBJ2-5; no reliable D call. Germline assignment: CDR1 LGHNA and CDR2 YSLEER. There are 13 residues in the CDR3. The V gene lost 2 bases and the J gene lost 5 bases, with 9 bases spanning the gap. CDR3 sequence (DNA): TGCGCCAGCAGCCAACGTCTCCGGGAGACCCAGTACTTC. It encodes CASSQRLRETQYF.

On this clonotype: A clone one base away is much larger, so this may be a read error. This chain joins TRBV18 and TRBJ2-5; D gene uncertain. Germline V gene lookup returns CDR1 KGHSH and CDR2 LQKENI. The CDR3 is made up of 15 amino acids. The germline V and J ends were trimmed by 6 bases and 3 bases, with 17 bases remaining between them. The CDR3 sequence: CASSPRRWAEETQYF. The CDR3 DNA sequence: TGTGCCAGCTCCCCGAGGCGGTGGGCCGAAGAGACCCAGTACTTC.